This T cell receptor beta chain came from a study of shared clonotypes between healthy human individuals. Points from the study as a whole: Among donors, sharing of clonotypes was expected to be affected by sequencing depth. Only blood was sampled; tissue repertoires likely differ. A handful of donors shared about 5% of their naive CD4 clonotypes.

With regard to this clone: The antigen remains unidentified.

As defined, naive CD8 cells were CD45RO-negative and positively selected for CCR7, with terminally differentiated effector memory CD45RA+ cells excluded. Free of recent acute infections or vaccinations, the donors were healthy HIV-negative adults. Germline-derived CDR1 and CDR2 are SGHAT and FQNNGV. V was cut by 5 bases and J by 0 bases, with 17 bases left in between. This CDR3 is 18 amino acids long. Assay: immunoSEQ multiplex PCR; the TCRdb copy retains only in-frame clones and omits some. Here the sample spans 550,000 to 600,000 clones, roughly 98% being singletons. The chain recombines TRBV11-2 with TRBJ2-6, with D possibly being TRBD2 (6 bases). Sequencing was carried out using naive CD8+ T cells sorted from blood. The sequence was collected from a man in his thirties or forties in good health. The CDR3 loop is CASSRKGRDFSGANVLTF. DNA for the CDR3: TGTGCCAGCAGCAGAAAGGGGCGGGATTTCTCTGGGGCCAACGTCCTGACTTTC.